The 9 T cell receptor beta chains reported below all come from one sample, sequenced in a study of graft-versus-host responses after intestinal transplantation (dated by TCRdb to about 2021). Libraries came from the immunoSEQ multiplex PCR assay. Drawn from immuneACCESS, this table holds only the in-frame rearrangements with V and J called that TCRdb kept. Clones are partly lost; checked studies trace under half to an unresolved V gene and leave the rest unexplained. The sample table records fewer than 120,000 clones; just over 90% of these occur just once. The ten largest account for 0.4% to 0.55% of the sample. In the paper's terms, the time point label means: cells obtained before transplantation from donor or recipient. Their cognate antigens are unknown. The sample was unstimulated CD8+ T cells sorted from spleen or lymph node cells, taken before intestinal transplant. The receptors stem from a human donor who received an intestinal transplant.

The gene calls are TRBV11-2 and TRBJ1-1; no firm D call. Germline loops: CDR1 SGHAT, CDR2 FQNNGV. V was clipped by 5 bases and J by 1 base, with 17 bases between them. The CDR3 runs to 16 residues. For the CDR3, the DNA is TGTGCCAGCAGCCTACTTAGGCGGTTGGGGAACACTGAAGCTTTCTTT. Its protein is CASSLLRRLGNTEAFF.

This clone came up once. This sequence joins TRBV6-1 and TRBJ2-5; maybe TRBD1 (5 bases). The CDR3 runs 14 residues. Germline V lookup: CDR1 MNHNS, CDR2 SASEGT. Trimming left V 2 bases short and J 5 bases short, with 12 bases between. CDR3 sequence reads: CASSESQGRETQYF. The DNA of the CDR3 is TGTGCCAGCAGTGAATCCCAGGGAAGGGAGACCCAGTACTTC.

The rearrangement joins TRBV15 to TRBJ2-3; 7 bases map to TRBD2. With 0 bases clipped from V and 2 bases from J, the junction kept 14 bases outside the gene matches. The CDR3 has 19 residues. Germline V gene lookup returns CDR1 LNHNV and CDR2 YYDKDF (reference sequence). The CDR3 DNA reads TGTGCCACCAGCAGAGATGGCGGGGAGCGGGACGCCAACACAGATACGCAGTATTTT. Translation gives CATSRDGGERDANTDTQYF.

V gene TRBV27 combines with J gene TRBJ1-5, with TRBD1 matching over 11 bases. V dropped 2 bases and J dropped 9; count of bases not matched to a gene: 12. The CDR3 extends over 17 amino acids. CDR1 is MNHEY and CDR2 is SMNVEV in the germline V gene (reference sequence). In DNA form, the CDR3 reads TGTGCCAGCAGTTTAACAGGACAGGGGGCCTCCGGGTGGCCCCAGCATTTT. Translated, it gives CASSLTGQGASGWPQHF.

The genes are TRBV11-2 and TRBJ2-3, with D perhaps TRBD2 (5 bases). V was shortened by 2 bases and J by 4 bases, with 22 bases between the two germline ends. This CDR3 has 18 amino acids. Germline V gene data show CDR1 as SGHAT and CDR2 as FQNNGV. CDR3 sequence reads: CASSLTRVGRGTPDTQYF. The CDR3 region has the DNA TGTGCCAGCAGCTTAACTAGAGTGGGGAGAGGTACACCAGATACGCAGTATTTT.

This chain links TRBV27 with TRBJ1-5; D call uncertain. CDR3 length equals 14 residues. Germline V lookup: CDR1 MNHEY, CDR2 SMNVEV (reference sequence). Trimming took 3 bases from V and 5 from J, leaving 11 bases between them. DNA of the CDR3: TGTGCCAGCAGTTTTATGGCAGCAGATCAGCCCCAGCATTTT. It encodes CASSFMAADQPQHF.

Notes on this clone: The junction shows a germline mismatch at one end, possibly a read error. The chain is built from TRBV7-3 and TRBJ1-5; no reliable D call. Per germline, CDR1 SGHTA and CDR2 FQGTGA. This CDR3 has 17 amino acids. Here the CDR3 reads CASISGRELRYNQPRHF. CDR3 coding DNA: TGTGCCAGCATCTCCGGACGGGAACTGCGATACAATCAGCCCCGGCATTTT.

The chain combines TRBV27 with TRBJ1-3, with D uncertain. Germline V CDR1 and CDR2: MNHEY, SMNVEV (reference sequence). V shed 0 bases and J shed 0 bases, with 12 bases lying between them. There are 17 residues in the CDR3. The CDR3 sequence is CASSLSWQSLSGNTIYF. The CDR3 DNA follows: TGTGCCAGCAGTTTATCTTGGCAGTCCCTCTCTGGAAACACCATATATTTT.

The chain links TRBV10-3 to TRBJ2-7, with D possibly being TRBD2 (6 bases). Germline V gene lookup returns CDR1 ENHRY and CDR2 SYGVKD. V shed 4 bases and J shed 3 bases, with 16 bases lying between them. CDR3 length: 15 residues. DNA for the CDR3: TGTGCCATCAGTGTAATCGGGGATAGCGGCTACGAGCAGTACTTC. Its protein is CAISVIGDSGYEQYF.